This is a list of T cell receptor beta chains from one sample in a study of sequential checkpoint blockade in melanoma. Generated by immunoSEQ multiplex PCR, the TCRdb table keeps only in-frame clones and is missing some. The sample has about 5,100 clones, about 79% seen once. The specimen comprised CD8+ T cells sorted from blood (inferred from file names), sampled from a patient given nivolumab and ipilimumab in sequence. Receptors originate from a human patient with melanoma. Some clones in this sample may be carry-over from other donors' samples. Each CDR3 is given with its conserved first and last residue. D genes are given only for firm matches. The size field is filled for only some rows; it gives once, few, many or a size class.

j_call: TRBJ2-2; d_call: TRBD1; v_call: TRBV6-5; clone_size: NA; cdr3_aa: CASSYSSTGGIGELFF; cdr3_nt: TGTGCCAGCAGTTACTCTTCGACAGGGGGGATCGGGGAGCTGTTTTTT
j_call: TRBJ2-3; d_call: TRBD2; v_call: TRBV5-1; clone_size: NA; cdr3_aa: CASSWTSRFTDTQYF; cdr3_nt: TGCGCCAGCAGCTGGACTAGCAGATTCACAGATACGCAGTATTTT
j_call: TRBJ2-7; d_call: NA; v_call: TRBV7-9; clone_size: NA; cdr3_aa: CASSQPGLATYEQYF; cdr3_nt: TGTGCCAGCAGCCAACCGGGACTGGCGACCTACGAGCAGTACTTC
j_call: TRBJ1-2; d_call: NA; v_call: TRBV2; clone_size: NA; cdr3_aa: CASSFGQSSYGYTF; cdr3_nt: TGTGCCAGCAGTTTTGGACAGTCAAGCTATGGCTACACCTTC
j_call: TRBJ2-7; d_call: NA; v_call: TRBV4-3; clone_size: NA; cdr3_aa: CASSSPATGLVYEQYF; cdr3_nt: TGCGCCAGCAGCTCGCCAGCCACAGGGCTAGTTTACGAGCAGTACTTC
j_call: TRBJ1-2; d_call: NA; v_call: TRBV6-5; clone_size: NA; cdr3_aa: CASSYGQGSYGYTF; cdr3_nt: TGTGCCAGCAGTTACGGGCAGGGTTCCTATGGCTACACCTTC
j_call: TRBJ1-5; d_call: NA; v_call: TRBV19; clone_size: NA; cdr3_aa: CASSINPGDQPQHF; cdr3_nt: TGTGCCAGTAGTATAAACCCAGGGGACCAGCCCCAGCATTTT
j_call: TRBJ2-3; d_call: NA; v_call: TRBV11-2; clone_size: NA; cdr3_aa: CASSFGVVPDTQYF; cdr3_nt: TGTGCCAGCAGCTTCGGGGTCGTGCCAGATACGCAGTATTTT
j_call: TRBJ2-3; d_call: TRBD1; v_call: TRBV2; clone_size: NA; cdr3_aa: CASRPIDRGGTDTQYF; cdr3_nt: TGTGCCAGCAGACCTATAGACAGGGGCGGCACAGATACGCAGTATTTT
j_call: TRBJ2-7; d_call: TRBD2; v_call: TRBV29-1; clone_size: NA; cdr3_aa: CSAWEGMYEQYF; cdr3_nt: TGCAGCGCCTGGGAGGGGATGTACGAGCAGTACTTC
j_call: TRBJ1-4; d_call: NA; v_call: TRBV2; clone_size: NA; cdr3_aa: CASSGDTSTNEKLFF; cdr3_nt: TGTGCCAGCAGCGGCGACACCTCAACTAATGAAAAACTGTTTTTT
j_call: TRBJ2-1; d_call: NA; v_call: TRBV6-5; clone_size: NA; cdr3_aa: CASSYSQGINNEQFF; cdr3_nt: TGTGCCAGCAGTTACTCCCAGGGAATCAACAATGAGCAGTTCTTC
j_call: TRBJ1-2; d_call: TRBD1; v_call: TRBV29-1; clone_size: NA; cdr3_aa: CSAPGQGVHGYTF; cdr3_nt: TGCAGCGCACCGGGACAGGGGGTCCATGGCTACACCTTC
j_call: TRBJ1-1; d_call: NA; v_call: TRBV4-2; clone_size: NA; cdr3_aa: CASGRGNTEAFF; cdr3_nt: TGTGCCAGCGGGAGAGGGAACACTGAAGCTTTCTTT
j_call: TRBJ2-7; d_call: NA; v_call: TRBV2; clone_size: NA; cdr3_aa: CASSETPLTYEQYF; cdr3_nt: TGTGCCAGCAGTGAGACACCATTAACCTACGAGCAGTACTTC
j_call: TRBJ2-7; d_call: TRBD1; v_call: TRBV4-2; clone_size: NA; cdr3_aa: CASSQDGTGGDEQYF; cdr3_nt: TGTGCCAGCAGCCAGGACGGGACAGGGGGCGATGAGCAGTACTTC
j_call: TRBJ1-2; d_call: TRBD1; v_call: TRBV2; clone_size: NA; cdr3_aa: CASRPQGARYGYTF; cdr3_nt: TGTGCCAGCAGGCCACAGGGGGCGAGGTATGGCTACACCTTC
j_call: TRBJ2-3; d_call: NA; v_call: TRBV5-1; clone_size: NA; cdr3_aa: CASSLQFPFTDTQYF; cdr3_nt: TGCGCCAGCAGCTTACAGTTCCCCTTCACAGATACGCAGTATTTT
j_call: TRBJ2-3; d_call: NA; v_call: TRBV6-4; clone_size: NA; cdr3_aa: CASSDSGNPGSDTQYF; cdr3_nt: TGTGCCAGCAGTGACTCAGGGAACCCCGGGAGTGATACGCAGTATTTT
j_call: TRBJ1-5; d_call: NA; v_call: TRBV28; clone_size: once; cdr3_aa: CASLDSGSDNQPQHF; cdr3_nt: TGTGCCAGCCTTGACTCCGGCTCTGACAATCAGCCCCAGCATTTT
j_call: TRBJ1-2; d_call: TRBD1; v_call: TRBV9; clone_size: NA; cdr3_aa: CASSGQGKFYGYTF; cdr3_nt: TGTGCCAGCAGCGGACAGGGGAAGTTCTATGGCTACACCTTC
j_call: TRBJ2-7; d_call: TRBD1; v_call: TRBV27; clone_size: NA; cdr3_aa: CASSSSDRIYEQYF; cdr3_nt: TGTGCCAGCAGTTCCTCGGACAGGATCTACGAGCAGTACTTC
j_call: TRBJ2-1; d_call: TRBD2; v_call: TRBV13; clone_size: NA; cdr3_aa: CASSPRLAGIDNEQFF; cdr3_nt: TGTGCCAGCAGCCCAAGACTAGCGGGGATCGACAATGAGCAGTTCTTC
j_call: TRBJ1-2; d_call: NA; v_call: TRBV4-1; clone_size: NA; cdr3_aa: CASSPGNGYGYTF; cdr3_nt: TGCGCCAGCAGCCCAGGAAACGGCTATGGCTACACCTTC
j_call: TRBJ1-4; d_call: NA; v_call: TRBV11-3; clone_size: few; cdr3_aa: CASSLRRGINEKLFF; cdr3_nt: TGTGCCAGCAGCTTAAGGCGGGGCATTAATGAAAAACTGTTTTTT
j_call: TRBJ2-7; d_call: TRBD2; v_call: TRBV7-3; clone_size: NA; cdr3_aa: CASSLSGSGGREQYF; cdr3_nt: TGTGCCAGCAGCTTAAGTGGGTCGGGGGGGCGCGAGCAGTACTTC
j_call: TRBJ2-1; d_call: TRBD2; v_call: TRBV19; clone_size: few; cdr3_aa: CASRKSGGVFF; cdr3_nt: TGTGCCAGTAGGAAGAGCGGGGGAGTCTTCTTC
j_call: TRBJ2-7; d_call: NA; v_call: TRBV7-8; clone_size: few; cdr3_aa: CASSPRSRSYEQYF; cdr3_nt: TGTGCCAGCAGCCCCCGCTCCAGGTCCTACGAGCAGTACTTC
j_call: TRBJ1-1; d_call: TRBD1; v_call: TRBV4-1; clone_size: NA; cdr3_aa: CASSQVGQGGTEAFF; cdr3_nt: TGCGCCAGCAGCCAAGTGGGACAGGGGGGGACTGAAGCTTTCTTT
j_call: TRBJ2-7; d_call: NA; v_call: TRBV12-5; clone_size: NA; cdr3_aa: CASGLAGTYEQYF; cdr3_nt: TGTGCTAGTGGTTTGGCTGGGACATACGAGCAGTACTTC
j_call: TRBJ2-5; d_call: NA; v_call: TRBV4-1; clone_size: once; cdr3_aa: CASSQAEGETQYF; cdr3_nt: TGCGCCAGCAGCCAAGCGGAGGGGGAGACCCAGTACTTC
j_call: TRBJ2-3; d_call: NA; v_call: TRBV4-3; clone_size: NA; cdr3_aa: CASSQEGESTDTQYF; cdr3_nt: TGCGCCAGCAGCCAAGAGGGAGAATCCACAGATACGCAGTATTTT
j_call: TRBJ2-1; d_call: TRBD1; v_call: TRBV29-1; clone_size: NA; cdr3_aa: CSVEATGGSYNEQFF; cdr3_nt: TGCAGCGTTGAAGCGACAGGGGGCTCCTACAATGAGCAGTTCTTC
j_call: TRBJ1-1; d_call: NA; v_call: TRBV7-6; clone_size: NA; cdr3_aa: CASSPGGVSTEAFF; cdr3_nt: TGTGCCAGCAGCCCTGGGGGGGTTTCCACTGAAGCTTTCTTT
j_call: TRBJ2-7; d_call: NA; v_call: TRBV7-7; clone_size: NA; cdr3_aa: CASSKGRGFGYEQYF; cdr3_nt: TGTGCCAGCAGCAAAGGTCGAGGATTCGGTTACGAGCAGTACTTC